The 9 T cell receptor beta chains presented below share a single source sample, sequenced in a study of CD8+CD57+ T cells in acquired aplastic anemia. Investigators profiled TCR beta VDJ and CDR3 from genomic DNA template. TCRdb reprocessed the reads via MiXCR and lists one record per CDR3 protein. This sample yields around 170,000 distinct CDR3 sequences, of which around 60% are seen a single time; over 40% belongs to the top ten. The sequenced material came from sorted CD4+, CD8+, or CD8+CD57+ T cells (not recorded which) from PBMCs. Receptor source: a human donor in good health.

The V gene is TRBV19, the J gene TRBJ2-6; D remains unclear. The CDR3 contains 17 residues. V lost 3 bases and J 0 bases, leaving 12 bases between the germline ends. Germline assignment: CDR1 LNHDA and CDR2 SQIVND (reference sequence). The CDR3 is CASSIGAGSSGANVLTF. For the CDR3, the DNA is TGTGCCAGTAGTATTGGCGCAGGTAGCTCTGGGGCCAACGTCCTGACTTTC.

The chain uses TRBV15 and TRBJ1-1; no definite D call. Germline lookup yields CDR1 LNHNV and CDR2 YYDKDF (reference sequence). This CDR3 is 13 amino acids long. V lost 10 bases and J lost 0, with 12 bases in between. CDR3 in amino acids: CAIGGILNTEAFF. The DNA of the CDR3 is TGTGCCATCGGAGGGATTTTGAACACTGAAGCTTTCTTT. Supplemented by reference TRBV15 and TRBJ1-1, the full variable domain reads DAMVIQNPRYQVTQFGKPVTLSCSQTLNHNVMYWYQQKSSQAPKLLFHYYDKDFNNEADTPDNFQSRRPNTSFCFLDIRSPGLGDTAMYLCAIGGILNTEAFFGQGTRLTVV.

This clonotype was observed a single time. V and J are TRBV2 and TRBJ2-7, with D perhaps TRBD2 (5 bases). This CDR3 spans 11 amino acids. CDR1 is SNHLY and CDR2 is FYNNEI in the germline V gene. Trimming removed 10 bases from V and 7 bases from J, with 14 bases in between. CDR3 DNA sequence: TGTGCCACCTTACTAGGGTGGGAGCAGTACTTC. It specifies CATLLGWEQYF.

The CDR3 nucleotides are TGTGCCACCAGCAGTGTCGCATTGGTCGGAGAGACCCAGTACTTC. Translated: CATSSVALVGETQYF. This rearrangement joins TRBV15 to TRBJ2-5; D is unresolved. Germline CDR1 and CDR2: LNHNV and YYDKDF (reference sequence). The CDR3 totals 15 residues. V lost 3 bases, J lost 4 bases, and 15 bases lay in between.

This chain joins TRBV6-1 and TRBJ1-3; the D is unclear. This CDR3 region has 15 residues. The V gene lost 2 bases and the J gene lost 1 base, with 9 bases spanning the gap. The V gene's germline CDR1 is MNHNS and CDR2 SASEGT. CDR3 in DNA: TGTGCCAGCAGTGAAAACCCCGGATCTGGAAACACCATATATTTT. Translated, it gives CASSENPGSGNTIYF.

This clonotype was seen at least ten times. The V gene is TRBV4-1, the J gene TRBJ2-5, with 7 bases matching TRBD1. The germline V gene encodes CDR1 MGHRA and CDR2 YSYEKL. V lost 1 base to trimming and J lost 5 bases; unmatched junction nucleotides: 4. The CDR3 totals 14 residues. For the CDR3, the DNA is TGCGCCAGCAGCCAAGTGGACAGGTTGGAGACCCAGTACTTC. Amino acid sequence: CASSQVDRLETQYF.

Notes on this clonotype: At one end the junction does not follow the germline gene, possibly because of a read error. The gene calls are TRBV20-1 and TRBJ2-7; D unclear. From germline, CDR1 is DFQATT and CDR2 SNEGSKA (reference sequence). This CDR3 is 14 amino acids long. CDR3 region: CSAPDPNKLYEQDF. The DNA for the CDR3 is TGCAGTGCACCGGACCCTAACAAACTCTACGAGCAGGACTTC.

The V gene is TRBV24-1, the J gene TRBJ2-1, with a weak D call TRBD1 (5 bases). The CDR3 totals 16 residues. V was clipped by 4 bases and J by 0 bases, with 12 bases between them. CDR1 and CDR2 (germline): KGHDR, SFDVKD. CDR3 loop: CATSELRARSYNEQFF. CDR3 bases: TGTGCCACCAGTGAACTCAGGGCCCGCTCCTACAATGAGCAGTTCTTC.

The chain combines TRBV24-1 with TRBJ2-6; D uncertain. This CDR3 contains 16 residues. CDR1 is KGHDR, CDR2 SFDVKD, per germline. With 6 bases removed from V and 0 bases from J, the gap between germline ends came to 11 bases. The CDR3 DNA is TGTGCCACCAGTTTGGCAGAGAACTCTGGGGCCAACGTCCTGACTTTC. Its translation is CATSLAENSGANVLTF.